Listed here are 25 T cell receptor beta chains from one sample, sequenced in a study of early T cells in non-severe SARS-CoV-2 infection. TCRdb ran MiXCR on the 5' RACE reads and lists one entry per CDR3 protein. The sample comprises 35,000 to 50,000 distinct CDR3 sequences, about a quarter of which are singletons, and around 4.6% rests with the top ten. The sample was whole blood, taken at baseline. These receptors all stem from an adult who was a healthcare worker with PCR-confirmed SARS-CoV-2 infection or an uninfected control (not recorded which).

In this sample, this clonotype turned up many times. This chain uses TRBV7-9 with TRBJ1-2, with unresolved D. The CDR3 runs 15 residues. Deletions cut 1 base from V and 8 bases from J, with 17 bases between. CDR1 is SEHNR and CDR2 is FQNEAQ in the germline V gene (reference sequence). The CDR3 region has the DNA TGTGCCAGCAGCTTAGTAGGCAGAACCGGCTCCGGCTACACCTTC. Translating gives CASSLVGRTGSGYTF.

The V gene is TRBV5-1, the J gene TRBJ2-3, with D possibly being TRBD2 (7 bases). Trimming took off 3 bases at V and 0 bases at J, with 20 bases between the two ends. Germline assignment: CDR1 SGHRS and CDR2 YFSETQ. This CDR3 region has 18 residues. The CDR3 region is CASSSYQGGGVSTDTQYF. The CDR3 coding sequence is TGCGCCAGCAGCTCTTACCAGGGCGGGGGCGTTAGCACAGATACGCAGTATTTT.

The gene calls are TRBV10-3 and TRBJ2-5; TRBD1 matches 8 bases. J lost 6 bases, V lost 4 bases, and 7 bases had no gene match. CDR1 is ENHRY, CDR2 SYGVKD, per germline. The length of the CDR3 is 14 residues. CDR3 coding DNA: TGTGCCATCAGTGCCCGGACAGGGAGTAAGACCCAGTACTTC. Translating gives CAISARTGSKTQYF.

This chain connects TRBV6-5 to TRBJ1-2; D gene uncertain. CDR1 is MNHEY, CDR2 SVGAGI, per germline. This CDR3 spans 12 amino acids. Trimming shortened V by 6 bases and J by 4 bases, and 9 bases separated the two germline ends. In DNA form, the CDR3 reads TGTGCCAGCAGCCTGGACGGCTATGGCTACACCTTC. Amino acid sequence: CASSLDGYGYTF.

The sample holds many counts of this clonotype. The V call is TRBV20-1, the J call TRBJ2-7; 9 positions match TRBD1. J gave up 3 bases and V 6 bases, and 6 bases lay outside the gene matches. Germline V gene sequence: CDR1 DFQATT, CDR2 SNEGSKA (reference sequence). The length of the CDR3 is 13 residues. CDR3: CSAEGQGFYEQYF. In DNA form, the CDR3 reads TGCAGTGCAGAGGGACAGGGTTTCTACGAGCAGTACTTC.

In nucleotides, the CDR3 is TGTGCCAGCAGCGGAGGTAGGTGGACTGAAGCTTTCTTT. It translates to CASSGGRWTEAFF. This sequence joins TRBV27 and TRBJ1-1; D is uncertain. CDR1 is MNHEY and CDR2 is SMNVEV in the germline V gene (reference sequence). V lost 6 bases and J lost 5, with 13 bases in between. The CDR3 has 13 amino acids.

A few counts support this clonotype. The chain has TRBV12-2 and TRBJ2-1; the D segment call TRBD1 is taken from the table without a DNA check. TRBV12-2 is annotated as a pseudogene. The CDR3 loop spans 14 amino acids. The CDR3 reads CASRLRGGRDEQFF. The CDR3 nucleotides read TGTGCAAGTCGCTTAAGAGGGGGCCGCGATGAGCAGTTCTTC.

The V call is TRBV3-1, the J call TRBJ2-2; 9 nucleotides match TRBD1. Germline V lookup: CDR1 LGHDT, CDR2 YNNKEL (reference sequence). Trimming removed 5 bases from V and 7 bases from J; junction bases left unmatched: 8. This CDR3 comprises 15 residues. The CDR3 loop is CASSTGQGRYGELFF. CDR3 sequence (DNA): TGTGCCAGCAGCACGGGACAGGGACGGTACGGGGAGCTGTTTTTT.

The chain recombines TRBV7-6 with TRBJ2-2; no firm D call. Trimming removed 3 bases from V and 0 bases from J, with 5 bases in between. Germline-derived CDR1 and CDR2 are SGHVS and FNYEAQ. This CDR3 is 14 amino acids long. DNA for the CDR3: TGTGCCAGCAGCTTGGGCGCGAACACCGGGGAGCTGTTTTTT. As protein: CASSLGANTGELFF.

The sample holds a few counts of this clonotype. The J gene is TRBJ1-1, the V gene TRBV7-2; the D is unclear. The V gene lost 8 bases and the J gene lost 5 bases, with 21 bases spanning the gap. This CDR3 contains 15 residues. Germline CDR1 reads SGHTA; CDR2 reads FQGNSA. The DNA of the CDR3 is TGTGCCAGCTTGGACCCGGGTTTCGGAGGGACTGAAGCTTTCTTT. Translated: CASLDPGFGGTEAFF. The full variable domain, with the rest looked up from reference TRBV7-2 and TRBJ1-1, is GAGVSQSPSNKVTEKGKDVELRCDPISGHTALYWYRQSLGQGLEFLIYFQGNSAPDKSGLPSDRFSAERTGGSVSTLTIQRTQQEDSAVYLCASLDPGFGGTEAFFGQGTRLTVV.

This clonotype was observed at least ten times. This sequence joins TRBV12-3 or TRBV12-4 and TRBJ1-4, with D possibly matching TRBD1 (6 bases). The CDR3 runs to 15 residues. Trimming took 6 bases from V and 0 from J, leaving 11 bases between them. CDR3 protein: CASRGGPATNEKLFF. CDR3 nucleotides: TGTGCCAGCAGGGGGGGGCCTGCAACTAATGAAAAACTGTTTTTT.

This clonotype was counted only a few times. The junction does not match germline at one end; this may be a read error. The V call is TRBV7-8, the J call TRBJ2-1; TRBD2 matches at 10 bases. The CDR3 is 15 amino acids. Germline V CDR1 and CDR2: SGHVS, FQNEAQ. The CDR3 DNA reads TGTGCCAGCAGCCTAGCGGGGGCCCTCATGGATGAGCAGTTCTTC. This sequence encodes CASSLAGALMDEQFF.

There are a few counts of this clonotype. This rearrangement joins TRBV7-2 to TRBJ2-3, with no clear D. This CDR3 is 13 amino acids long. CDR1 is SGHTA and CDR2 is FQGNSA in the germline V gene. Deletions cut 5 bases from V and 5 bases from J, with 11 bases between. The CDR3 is CASSLNPGDTQYF. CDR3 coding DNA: TGTGCCAGCAGCCTGAACCCAGGAGATACGCAGTATTTT.

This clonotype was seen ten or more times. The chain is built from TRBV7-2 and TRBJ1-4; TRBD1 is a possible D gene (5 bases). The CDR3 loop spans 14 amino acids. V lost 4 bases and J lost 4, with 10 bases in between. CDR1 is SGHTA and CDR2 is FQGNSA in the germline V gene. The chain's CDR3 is CASSSTGRNEKLFF. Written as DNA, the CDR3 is TGTGCCAGCAGCTCAACGGGGCGTAATGAAAAACTGTTTTTT.

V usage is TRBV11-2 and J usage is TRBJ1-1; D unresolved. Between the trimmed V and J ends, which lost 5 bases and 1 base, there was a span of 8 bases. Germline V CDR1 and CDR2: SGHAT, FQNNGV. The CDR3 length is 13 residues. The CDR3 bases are TGTGCCAGCAGCCCGACAACGAACACTGAAGCTTTCTTT. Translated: CASSPTTNTEAFF.

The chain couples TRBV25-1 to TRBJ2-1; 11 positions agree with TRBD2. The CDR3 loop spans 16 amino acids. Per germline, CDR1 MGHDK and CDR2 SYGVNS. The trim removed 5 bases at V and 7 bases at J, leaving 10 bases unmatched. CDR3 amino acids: CASSRTGTSGVNEQFF. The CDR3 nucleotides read TGTGCCAGCAGTAGAACCGGGACTAGCGGCGTGAATGAGCAGTTCTTC. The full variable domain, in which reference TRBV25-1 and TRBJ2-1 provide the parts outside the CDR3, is EADIYQTPRYLVIGTGKKITLECSQTMGHDKMYWYQQDPGMELHLIHYSYGVNSTEKGDLSSESTVSRIRTEHFPLTLESARPSHTSQYLCASSRTGTSGVNEQFFGPGTRLTVL.

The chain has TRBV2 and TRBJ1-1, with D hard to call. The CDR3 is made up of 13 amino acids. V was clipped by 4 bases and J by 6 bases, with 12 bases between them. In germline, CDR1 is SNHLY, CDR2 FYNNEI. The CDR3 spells CASSVGSRPEAFF. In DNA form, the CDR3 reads TGTGCCAGCAGTGTTGGAAGCCGTCCTGAAGCTTTCTTT.

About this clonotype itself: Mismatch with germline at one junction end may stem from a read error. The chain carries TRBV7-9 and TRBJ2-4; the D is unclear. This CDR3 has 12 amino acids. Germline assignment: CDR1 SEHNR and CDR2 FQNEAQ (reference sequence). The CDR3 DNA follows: TGTGTCAGCAGCACGGCCAAAAACATTCAGTACTTC. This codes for CVSSTAKNIQYF.

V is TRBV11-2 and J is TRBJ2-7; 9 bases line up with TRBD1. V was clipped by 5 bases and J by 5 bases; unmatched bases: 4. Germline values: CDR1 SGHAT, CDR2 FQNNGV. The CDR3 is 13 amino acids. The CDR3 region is CASSRDRDHEQYF. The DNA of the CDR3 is TGTGCCAGCAGCCGGGACAGGGACCACGAGCAGTACTTC.

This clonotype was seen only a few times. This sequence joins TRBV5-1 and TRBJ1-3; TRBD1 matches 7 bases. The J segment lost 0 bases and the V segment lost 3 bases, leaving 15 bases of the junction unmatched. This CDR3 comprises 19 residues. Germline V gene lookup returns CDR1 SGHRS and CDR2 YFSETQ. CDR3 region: CASSYRPLSQGDSGNTIYF. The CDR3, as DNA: TGCGCCAGCAGCTACCGACCCCTTAGCCAGGGGGACTCTGGAAACACCATATATTTT.

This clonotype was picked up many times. The CDR3 sequence: CASSVLTRENTEAFF. DNA of the CDR3: TGCGCCAGCAGCGTACTGACCAGAGAGAACACTGAAGCTTTCTTT. The chain employs TRBV5-1 and TRBJ1-1; D not resolved. Germline V gene sequence: CDR1 SGHRS, CDR2 YFSETQ. The CDR3 loop spans 15 amino acids. V lost 4 bases to trimming and J lost 1 base, with 14 bases between them.

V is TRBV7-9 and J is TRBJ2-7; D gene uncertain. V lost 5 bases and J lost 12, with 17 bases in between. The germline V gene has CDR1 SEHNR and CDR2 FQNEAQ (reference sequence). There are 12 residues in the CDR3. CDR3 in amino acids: CASSDHRVERYF. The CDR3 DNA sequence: TGTGCCAGCAGCGATCACCGAGTTGAACGGTACTTC.

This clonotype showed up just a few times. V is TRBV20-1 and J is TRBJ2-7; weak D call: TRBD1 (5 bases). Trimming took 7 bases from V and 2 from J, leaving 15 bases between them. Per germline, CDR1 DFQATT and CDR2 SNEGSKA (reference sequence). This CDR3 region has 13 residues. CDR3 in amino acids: CSVQGVRTYEQYF. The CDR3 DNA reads TGCAGTGTCCAGGGTGTACGTACCTACGAGCAGTACTTC.

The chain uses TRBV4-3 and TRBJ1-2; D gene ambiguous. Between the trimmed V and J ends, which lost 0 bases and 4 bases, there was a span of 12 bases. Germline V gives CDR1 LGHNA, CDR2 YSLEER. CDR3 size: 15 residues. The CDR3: CASSQDGRQVYGYTF. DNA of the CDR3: TGCGCCAGCAGCCAAGATGGTAGGCAGGTCTATGGCTACACCTTC.

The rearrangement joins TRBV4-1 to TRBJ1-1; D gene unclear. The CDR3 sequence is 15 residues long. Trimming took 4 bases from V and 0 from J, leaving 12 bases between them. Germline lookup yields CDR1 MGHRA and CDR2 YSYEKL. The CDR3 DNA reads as TGCGCCAGCAGCCCCGGGCCGCGCTTGAACACTGAAGCTTTCTTT. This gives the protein CASSPGPRLNTEAFF.